Shown below are 21 T cell receptor beta chains from a single sample sequenced in a study of CD4 and CD8 cells across lung adenocarcinoma regions. TCRdb fed the PCR reads into MiXCR, producing one record per CDR3 protein. The sample yields some 23,000 distinct CDR3 sequences, 40% to 60% seen once. Sequenced material: CD8+ T cells from the center of a lung tumor. The receptors stem from a male donor with lung adenocarcinoma. The CD4 and CD8 labels of this study may be unreliable.

Comment on this clonotype: The junction departs from germline at one end; a sequencing error may be responsible. The chain uses TRBV6-1 and TRBJ2-5, with D uncertain. Germline V CDR1 and CDR2: MNHNS, SASEGT. This CDR3 has 11 amino acids. The CDR3 region is CGGRAHGTQYF. CDR3 bases: TGCGGCGGCCGAGCCCATGGGACCCAGTACTTC.

This clonotype has a single count. This sequence joins TRBV6-1 and TRBJ2-7, with D possibly TRBD1 on 5 matching bases. This CDR3 has 14 amino acids. Germline V gene lookup returns CDR1 MNHNS and CDR2 SASEGT. Deletions cut 7 bases from V and 0 bases from J, with 13 bases between. In DNA form, the CDR3 reads TGTGCCAGCACTAGAACAGGTAGCTCCTACGAGCAGTACTTC. Translated, it gives CASTRTGSSYEQYF.

This sequence joins TRBV6-1 and TRBJ2-3, with TRBD1 as a possible D gene (5 bases). V lost 6 bases to trimming and J lost 9 bases, with 16 bases between them. The CDR3 has 13 residues. Per germline, CDR1 MNHNS and CDR2 SASEGT. CDR3 coding DNA: TGTGCCAGCAGGGCTTGGGGCACCGGGACGCAGTATTTT. Its translation: CASRAWGTGTQYF.

This clonotype appeared many times. The J gene is TRBJ2-1, the V gene TRBV12-3 or TRBV12-4; weak D call: TRBD2 (6 bases). This CDR3 is 15 amino acids long. Trimming left V 5 bases short and J 7 bases short, with 18 bases between. The DNA of the CDR3 is TGTGCCAGCAGTCCCGGGACTCGGAGGGGTAATGAGCAGTTCTTC. It translates to CASSPGTRRGNEQFF.

As concerns this clonotype: One end of the junction varies from germline; a read error may be responsible. The V gene is TRBV10-3, the J gene TRBJ2-5; TRBD2 might be the D (6 bases). CDR1 ENHRY and CDR2 SYGVKD come from the germline V gene. This CDR3 is 14 amino acids long. The CDR3 DNA reads TGTGCGGGCCGGGGGACCCGTGCCAAAGAGACTCAGTACTTC. Its translation: CAGRGTRAKETQYF.

This clonotype was found a few times. The chain uses TRBV7-8 and TRBJ2-7, with a possible D match to TRBD1 (5 bases). V was clipped by 1 base and J by 6 bases, with 13 bases between them. CDR1 is SGHVS and CDR2 is FQNEAQ in the germline V gene. This CDR3 has 14 amino acids. For the CDR3, the DNA is TGTGCCAGCAGCTTAGTGCAGGGTAGGGTCGAGCAGTACTTC. Translation: CASSLVQGRVEQYF.

The chain joins TRBV6-1 to TRBJ2-4; TRBD1 is a possible D gene (5 bases). The J call may be in error: the DNA end matches TRBJ2-3 better. The CDR3 contains 15 residues. The germline CDR1 and CDR2 sequences are MNHNS and SASEGT. The CDR3 region has the DNA TGTGCCAGCAGTGAGGGGCTGCGACGCAAAAACATTCAGTATTTT. This codes for CASSEGLRRKNIQYF.

This clonotype was seen many times. The V gene is TRBV11-3, the J gene TRBJ2-2; possible D gene TRBD1, 6 bases. The V and J ends lost 4 bases and 4 bases respectively, with 16 bases between them. The CDR3 covers 16 residues. The germline CDR1 and CDR2 sequences are SGHNT and YENEEA. The CDR3 sequence is CASSSTGTFGTGELFF. The CDR3 DNA sequence: TGTGCCAGCAGCTCAACCGGGACATTCGGCACCGGGGAGCTGTTTTTT.

This clonotype was seen many times. This chain uses TRBV5-1 with TRBJ1-1, with a weak D call TRBD1 (5 bases). The V and J ends lost 0 bases and 0 bases respectively, with 15 bases between them. This CDR3 is built from 17 residues. The germline gives CDR1 SGHRS, CDR2 YFSETQ. The CDR3 DNA sequence: TGCGCCAGCAGCTTGGGAGGCAGGGAGCGAATGAACACTGAAGCTTTCTTT. The encoded protein is CASSLGGRERMNTEAFF.

This clonotype was observed a handful of times. V is TRBV7-2 and J is TRBJ2-3; D gene ambiguous. Germline CDR1 SGHTA, CDR2 FQGNSA. CDR3 size: 12 residues. Trimming stripped 6 bases from V and 5 bases from J, with 9 bases between. For the CDR3, the DNA is TGTGCCAGCAGGCGACTCGTAGATACGCAGTATTTT. Encoded protein: CASRRLVDTQYF.

A note on this clonotype: The junction differs from germline at one of its ends, possibly a read error. The chain links TRBV27 to TRBJ2-7; 7 bases align to TRBD1. The CDR3 runs to 18 residues. Germline values: CDR1 MNHEY, CDR2 SMNVEV (reference sequence). Here the CDR3 reads CASSPPPGQSSGAYEQYF. For the CDR3, the DNA is TGTGCCAGCAGTCCCCCCCCGGGACAGAGCTCTGGGGCCTACGAGCAGTATTTC.

This clonotype was counted a few times. The CDR3, as DNA: TGTGCCAGCAGCCAAGTTGTCGGGGCTAGCGGAAAACAAGAGACCCAGTACTTC. Its translation is CASSQVVGASGKQETQYF. This rearrangement joins TRBV3-1 to TRBJ2-5, with TRBD2 matching 7 bases. The ends lost 1 base at V and 2 bases at J; junction bases unmatched: 13. Per the germline V gene, CDR1 is LGHDT and CDR2 is YNNKEL (reference sequence). This CDR3 contains 18 residues.

This clonotype was picked up many times. V and J are TRBV6-1 and TRBJ1-2; the D gene is possibly TRBD1 (6 bases). Germline assignment: CDR1 MNHNS and CDR2 SASEGT. The CDR3 spans 15 residues. Trimming removed 6 bases at V and 8 bases at J, with 22 bases between. The CDR3 nucleotides read TGTGCCAGCAGAGGACAGCGGGGAGTCATCGGAGGCTACACCTTC. Its translation: CASRGQRGVIGGYTF.

The rearrangement links TRBV6-5 to TRBJ1-2, with D tentatively TRBD1 (5 bases). In germline, CDR1 is MNHEY, CDR2 SVGAGI. There are 14 residues in the CDR3. Between the trimmed V and J ends, which lost 4 bases and 3 bases, there was a span of 12 bases. CDR3 loop: CASSSSQAYYGYTF. DNA of the CDR3: TGTGCCAGCAGTTCCTCACAGGCCTACTATGGCTACACCTTC.

This clonotype was picked up many times. This chain joins TRBV12-3 or TRBV12-4 and TRBJ2-3, with 8 positions matching TRBD1. Trimming removed 6 bases from V and 0 bases from J; junction bases left unmatched: 5. CDR3 length: 15 amino acids. The CDR3 region has the DNA TGTGCCAGCAGAGACAGGGGATCCAGCACAGATACGCAGTATTTT. As protein: CASRDRGSSTDTQYF.

This sequence joins TRBV6-2 or TRBV6-3 and TRBJ2-2; D uncertain. The length of the CDR3 is 12 residues. Germline V gene sequence: CDR1 MNHEY, CDR2 SVGEGT. Trimming removed 6 bases from V and 9 bases from J, with 11 bases in between. The CDR3 DNA is TGTGCCAGCAGGCCTAATGCCCGGGAGCTGTTTTTT. Protein: CASRPNARELFF.

V and J are TRBV2 and TRBJ2-6; 11 bases line up with TRBD1. V was pared by 10 bases and J by 3 bases, with 8 bases of the junction left unmatched. Germline values: CDR1 SNHLY, CDR2 FYNNEI. CDR3 length: 16 residues. This chain's CDR3 is CAIWTGGAGGANVLTF. In DNA, the CDR3 is TGTGCCATCTGGACAGGGGGCGCGGGTGGGGCCAACGTCCTGACTTTC.

Comments on this clonotype: A junction boundary mismatches the germline segment, possibly from a read error. The J gene is TRBJ2-3, the V gene TRBV6-4; D is perhaps TRBD2 (5 bases). Germline V lookup: CDR1 MRHNA, CDR2 SNTAGT. This CDR3 has 16 amino acids. CDR3 residues: CASSDSGMGAKDTQYF. The CDR3 bases are TGTGCCAGCAGTGACTCGGGGATGGGAGCCAAGGATACTCAGTACTTT.

The chain recombines TRBV7-2 with TRBJ2-1; no clear D. V lost 0 bases to trimming and J lost 12 bases, with 12 bases between them. This CDR3 comprises 13 residues. Germline CDR1 and CDR2: SGHTA and FQGNSA. The CDR3 DNA follows: TGTGCCAGCAGCTTAGCCAGGCTAGATGCGCAGTTCTTC. Its protein is CASSLARLDAQFF.

The chain uses TRBV6-1 and TRBJ2-1; no clear D gene. V lost 0 bases and J lost 10, with 4 bases in between. The CDR3 spans 11 residues. Looked up from germline, CDR1 is MNHNS and CDR2 is SASEGT. CDR3 residues: CASSEAPEQFF. The CDR3 bases are TGTGCCAGCAGTGAAGCTCCCGAGCAGTTCTTC.

Comments on this clonotype: At one end, the junction sequence differs from germline, possibly due to a read error. This rearrangement joins TRBV12-3 or TRBV12-4 to TRBJ2-3; 8 bases are a match to TRBD1. This CDR3 has 15 residues. CDR3 DNA: TGTGCCAGCAGTTTGGGTCAGGGGGCCAAAGATACTCAGTATTTC. Protein sequence: CASSLGQGAKDTQYF.